The 2 T cell receptor beta chains below were found in one sample sequenced in a study of technical replicates of blood from four donors. Libraries were prepared by immunoSEQ multiplex PCR; TCRdb keeps only in-frame clonotypes and omits some of them. Of some 81,000 clones in the sample, about 91% were seen once. The material sequenced was T cells isolated from PBMCs. The source is a human donor in good health.

The V gene is TRBV4-1, the J gene TRBJ1-1, with TRBD1 matching over 10 bases. This CDR3 has 14 amino acids. The germline gives CDR1 MGHRA, CDR2 YSYEKL. The junction had 4 bases not matched to a gene; V was cut back by 3 bases and J by 6 bases. The CDR3 spells CASSQGQGKSEAFF. DNA of the CDR3: TGCGCCAGCAGCCAGGGACAGGGGAAATCTGAAGCTTTCTTT.

This clone was observed a few times. J is TRBJ1-5 and V is TRBV5-1; possible D gene TRBD1, 6 bases. Germline values: CDR1 SGHRS, CDR2 YFSETQ. The CDR3 has 15 residues. Trimming took off 0 bases at V and 5 bases at J, with 12 bases between the two ends. The CDR3 coding sequence is TGCGCCAGCAGCTTGGGGCAGGGGCCTCATCAGCCCCAGCATTTT. It yields the protein CASSLGQGPHQPQHF.